This T cell receptor (beta chain) comes out of a study of blood T cell repertoires in COVID-19. Study-wide context: Specimens from acute and convalescent COVID-19 originated in the United States, Italy and Spain. The cDNA or gDNA used as material had been derived from T cells, B-cell-depleted T cells, or PBMCs.

Original processing notes: Amplification with reference gene primers provided the estimates of nucleated cell counts. Only in-frame clones appear in the TCRdb table, and some are missing; sequencing was by immunoSEQ multiplex PCR. Clonal size and the V and J genes are those of that table, whereas D and trimming came from the DNA. The data show 150,000 to 200,000 clones, 86% seen once. The CDR3 covers 16 residues. Trimming took off 1 base at V and 0 bases at J, with 8 bases between the two ends. Per germline, CDR1 SGHDT and CDR2 YYEEEE. This clonotype originated in a woman under 40 with active or convalescent COVID-19. Source material: peripheral blood. This chain connects TRBV5-6 to TRBJ2-6, with D unclear. The CDR3 loop reads CASSLSVSSGANVLTF. CDR3 coding DNA: TGTGCCAGCAGCTTGAGCGTCAGCTCTGGGGCCAACGTCCTGACTTTC.